This record concerns one T cell receptor (beta chain) sequence. The CDR3 has 15 amino acids. Trimming stripped 1 base from V and 3 bases from J, with 10 bases between. Germline lookup yields CDR1 MGHRA and CDR2 YSYEKL. Data came from immunoSEQ multiplex PCR; TCRdb stores just in-frame clones and leaves some out. Of 650,000 to 800,000 clones in the sample, just under 90% were seen once. This sample is part of a study of blood T cell repertoires in COVID-19. The rearrangement links TRBV4-1 to TRBJ1-5, with D perhaps matching TRBD1 (5 bases). The sample taken for sequencing was peripheral blood. The origin of this receptor is a woman younger than 35 with acute or convalescent COVID-19. In nucleotides, the CDR3 is TGCGCCAGCAGCCAAGGTCGGGGGGTCAATCAGCCCCAGCATTTT. Translating it yields CASSQGRGVNQPQHF.